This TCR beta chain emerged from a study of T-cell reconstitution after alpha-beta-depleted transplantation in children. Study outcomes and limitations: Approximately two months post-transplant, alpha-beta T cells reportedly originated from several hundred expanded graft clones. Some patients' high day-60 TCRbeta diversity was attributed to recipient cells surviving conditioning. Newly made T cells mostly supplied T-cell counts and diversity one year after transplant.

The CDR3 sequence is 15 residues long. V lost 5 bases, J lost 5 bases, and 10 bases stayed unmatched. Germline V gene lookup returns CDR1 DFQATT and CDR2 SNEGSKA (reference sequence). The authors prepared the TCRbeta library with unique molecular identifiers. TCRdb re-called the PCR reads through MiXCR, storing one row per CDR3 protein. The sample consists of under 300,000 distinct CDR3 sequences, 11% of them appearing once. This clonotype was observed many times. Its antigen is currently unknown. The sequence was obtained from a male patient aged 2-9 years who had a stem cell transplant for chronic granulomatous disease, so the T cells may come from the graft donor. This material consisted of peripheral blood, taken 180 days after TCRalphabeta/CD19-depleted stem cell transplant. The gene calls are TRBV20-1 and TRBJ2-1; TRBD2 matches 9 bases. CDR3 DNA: TGCAGTGCTTATGGGTGGCTAGCGGGGAACAATGAGCAGTTCTTC. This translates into CSAYGWLAGNNEQFF.